This T cell receptor beta chain was found in a study of cytomegalovirus exposure and HLA in healthy donors. General study findings and limits: Cytomegalovirus-associated status was assigned to more than 150 TCR beta chains. Using a false discovery rate of 0.05, a later analysis showed that around 16,000 TCR beta sequences were associated with HLA alleles.

The PCR employed 60 Vbeta primers together with 13 Jbeta primers. Method: immunoSEQ multiplex PCR; TCRdb's copy keeps in-frame clones and lacks some. The sample contains around 140,000 clones, around 75% of which appear only once. Losses at the gene ends were 3 bases for V and 5 bases for J; bases not matched to a gene: 5. There are 15 residues in the CDR3. Per germline, CDR1 SGHNT and CDR2 YYREEE (reference sequence). This clone was seen only a few times. The antigen remains unidentified. Healthy bone marrow donors made up the donor group. The sequencing sample was made of PBMCs. This clonotype was obtained from a young woman in good health and CMV-seronegative. This chain connects TRBV5-4 to TRBJ1-4, with TRBD1 matching over 9 bases. The DNA for the CDR3 is TGTGCCAGCAGCTGGACCACAGGGGGCAATGAAAAACTGTTTTTT. Amino acid sequence: CASSWTTGGNEKLFF.